The next 8 T cell receptor beta chains were all read from a single sample in a study of beta chain features in type 1 diabetes. Study conclusions and caveats: Type 1 diabetes patients showed a moderate but significant shortening of TCRB CDR3s in all four CD4+ subsets.

Isolated RNA was reverse transcribed in full, so expressed TCRB transcripts were sequenced. The data were produced by immunoSEQ multiplex PCR, yet TCRdb's version contains in-frame clones alone and is incomplete. The sample includes a few hundred thousand clones, roughly a tenth seen only once; the top ten take over 0.45%. These TCRs are of unknown antigen specificity. Sequencing input: central memory CD4+ T cells from blood. The receptors were gathered from a man aged 30 to 45 with type 1 diabetes.

This clone was seen at least ten times. This chain uses TRBV18 with TRBJ2-7; 7 bases agree with TRBD2. Germline CDR1 reads KGHSH; CDR2 reads LQKENI. This CDR3 contains 15 residues. After removal of 2 bases from V and 2 bases from J, the junction contained 6 bases not matched to a gene. In DNA, the CDR3 is TGTGCCAGCTCACCAGGACTAGTAACTCCCTACGAGCAGTACTTC. Translating it yields CASSPGLVTPYEQYF. The entire variable domain, with the rest obtained from reference TRBV18 and TRBJ2-7, is as follows: NAGVMQNPRHLVRRRGQEARLRCSPMKGHSHVYWYRQLPEEGLKFMVYLQKENIIDESGMPKERFSAEFPKEGPSILRIQQVVRGDSAAYFCASSPGLVTPYEQYFGPGTRLTVT.

This clone showed up just a few times. The rearrangement uses TRBV4-3 and TRBJ2-3; D gene ambiguous. Per the germline V gene, CDR1 is LGHNA and CDR2 is YSLEER. Trimming removed 8 bases from V and 0 bases from J, with 9 bases in between. CDR3 length: 13 residues. CDR3 DNA: TGCGCCAGCGCCCCCCGCAGCACAGATACGCAGTATTTT. Its translation is CASAPRSTDTQYF.

The chain has TRBV6-6 and TRBJ2-3; D is unresolved. The CDR3 sequence is 11 residues long. V gave up 6 bases and J gave up 4 bases, with 5 bases separating them. The germline CDR1 and CDR2 sequences are MNHNY and SVGAGI (reference sequence). The CDR3 DNA reads TGTGCCAGCAGGGAAGCAGATACGCAGTATTTT. Translated, it gives CASREADTQYF.

The CDR3 DNA reads as TGTGCCAGCAGTTACACAGGTTTCAACGAGCAGTACTTC. Encoded protein: CASSYTGFNEQYF. This sequence joins TRBV6-5 and TRBJ2-7, with TRBD1 as a possible D gene (5 bases). This CDR3 is built from 13 residues. The germline V gene encodes CDR1 MNHEY and CDR2 SVGAGI. Deletions cut 2 bases from V and 5 bases from J, with 10 bases between.

This chain links TRBV4-2 with TRBJ2-5; D gene unclear. V was shortened by 6 bases and J by 1 base, with 12 bases between the two germline ends. Germline assignment: CDR1 LGHNA and CDR2 YNFKEQ. The CDR3 consists of 14 residues. The CDR3 nucleotides are TGTGCCAGCAGTCTTTCGCGGAGCCAAGAGACCCAGTACTTC. This translates into CASSLSRSQETQYF.

V usage is TRBV6-1 and J usage is TRBJ2-1; D gene ambiguous. Germline-derived CDR1 and CDR2 are MNHNS and SASEGT. Trimming took off 8 bases at V and 7 bases at J, with 21 bases between the two ends. The length of the CDR3 is 15 residues. In DNA, the CDR3 is TGTGCCAGCCATGCGGCAAGGAATTCTTTTAATGAGCAGTTCTTC. It specifies CASHAARNSFNEQFF.

J is TRBJ2-7 and V is TRBV6-1; 14 bases are shared with TRBD2. The CDR3 sequence is 14 residues long. Unmatched junction bases numbered 3, after V lost 6 bases and J lost 5 bases. Germline-derived CDR1 and CDR2 are MNHNS and SASEGT. This chain's CDR3 is CASRGTSGRHEQYF. The CDR3 DNA sequence: TGTGCCAGCAGGGGGACTAGCGGGAGACACGAGCAGTACTTC.

This clone was recorded a few times. V and J are TRBV5-1 and TRBJ2-5; possible D gene TRBD1, 6 bases. CDR3 length: 15 amino acids. From germline, CDR1 is SGHRS and CDR2 YFSETQ. The V and J ends lost 1 base and 5 bases respectively, with 15 bases between them. CDR3 in DNA: TGCGCCAGCAGCTTGACACAGGGAGCATCGGAGACCCAGTACTTC. It codes for CASSLTQGASETQYF.